These 18 T cell receptor beta chains were sequenced from one sample in a study of blood T cell repertoires in COVID-19. The assay was immunoSEQ multiplex PCR, and TCRdb's table has in-frame clones only and misses some. Of 85,000 to 110,000 clones in the sample, about nine tenths are singletons; the top ten hold roughly 17%. Source material: peripheral blood. Receptors were obtained from an elderly woman in a cohort sampled during active COVID-19.

The gene calls are TRBV3-1 (or the pseudogene TRBV3-2) and TRBJ2-3; 8 bases map to TRBD2. This CDR3 is 14 amino acids long. Germline CDR1 is LGHDT and CDR2 is YNNKEL (reference sequence). V lost 2 bases and J lost 4; bases outside the gene matches: 2. The CDR3, as DNA: TGTGCCAGCAGCCAAAAACTAGCGGCAGATACGCAGTATTTT. Translation gives CASSQKLAADTQYF.

This clone has only a few counts. The V and J genes are TRBV3-1 (or the pseudogene TRBV3-2) and TRBJ2-3; D may be TRBD2 (5 bases). CDR1 is LGHDT, CDR2 YNNKEL, per germline (reference sequence). The ends were cut back, 0 bases at V and 6 bases at J, with 13 bases in the middle. The CDR3 totals 15 residues. The CDR3 reads CASSQENGVVDTQYF. The CDR3 DNA reads as TGTGCCAGCAGCCAAGAAAACGGGGTGGTGGATACGCAGTATTTT.

The chain combines TRBV19 with TRBJ2-2; D is undetermined. Deletions cut 3 bases from V and 5 bases from J, with 13 bases between. This CDR3 contains 15 residues. Germline CDR1 LNHDA, CDR2 SQIVND (reference sequence). This CDR3 is CASSISFLRTGELFF. The CDR3 DNA reads as TGTGCCAGTAGTATCTCCTTTCTTAGAACCGGGGAGCTGTTTTTT.

The chain couples TRBV6-1 to TRBJ1-3, with TRBD1 matching over 9 bases. Germline CDR1 reads MNHNS; CDR2 reads SASEGT. The J segment lost 4 bases and the V segment lost 3 bases, leaving 4 bases of the junction unmatched. The CDR3 length is 15 residues. The CDR3 DNA reads as TGTGCCAGCAGTGAGGACAGGGGAAGGGGAAACACCATATATTTT. As protein: CASSEDRGRGNTIYF.

As DNA, the CDR3 is TGTGCCAGCTCCGGGACAGAGGGGGAAAAACTGTTTTTT. The encoded protein is CASSGTEGEKLFF. V is TRBV3-1 (or the pseudogene TRBV3-2) and J is TRBJ1-4, with 7 nucleotides matching TRBD1. Germline V gene data show CDR1 as LGHDT and CDR2 as YNNKEL (reference sequence). The junction had 8 bases not matched to a gene; V was cut back by 8 bases and J by 8 bases. The CDR3 runs to 13 residues.

The chain carries TRBV23-1 and TRBJ2-3; D might be TRBD2 (5 bases). TRBV23-1 is known as an ORF, though its function is uncertain. V was trimmed by 7 bases and J by 4 bases, leaving 15 bases between them. This CDR3 region has 14 residues. The CDR3 spells CASTSRRWPDTQYF. CDR3 sequence (DNA): TGCGCCAGCACGAGCAGGAGGTGGCCAGATACGCAGTATTTT.

This sequence joins TRBV19 and TRBJ2-1; maybe TRBD2 (6 bases). From germline, CDR1 is LNHDA and CDR2 SQIVND (reference sequence). The ends were cut back, 9 bases at V and 6 bases at J, with 15 bases in the middle. The CDR3 has 13 residues. This CDR3 is CASRSGGVNEQFF. The CDR3 DNA sequence: TGTGCCAGCAGGTCCGGGGGAGTCAATGAGCAGTTCTTC. Supplemented by reference TRBV19 and TRBJ2-1, the full variable domain reads DGGITQSPKYLFRKEGQNVTLSCEQNLNHDAMYWYRQDPGQGLRLIYYSQIVNDFQKGDIAEGYSVSREKKESFPLTVTSAQKNPTAFYLCASRSGGVNEQFFGPGTRLTVL.

The sample holds one count of this clone. This sequence joins TRBV5-4 and TRBJ2-5, with 13 bases matching TRBD2. The germline V gene encodes CDR1 SGHNT and CDR2 YYREEE (reference sequence). The V segment lost 5 bases and the J segment 1 base; nucleotides outside the gene matches: 2. The CDR3 loop spans 15 amino acids. The CDR3 nucleotides read TGTGCCAGCAGGGGACTAGCGGGACCCCAAGAGACCCAGTACTTC. Translation gives CASRGLAGPQETQYF.

This clone was seen only a few times. This sequence joins TRBV19 and TRBJ2-5; 7 bases are shared with TRBD2. The CDR3 has 16 amino acids. CDR1 LNHDA and CDR2 SQIVND come from the germline V gene (reference sequence). Germline trimming cut 3 bases from V and 9 bases from J; bases unmatched to any gene: 16. The CDR3 nucleotides are TGTGCCAGTAGTATGGTCGCTAGCGGAGCCCCCGGGTCCCAGTACTTC. Protein sequence: CASSMVASGAPGSQYF.

The chain uses TRBV5-8 and TRBJ2-2, with D perhaps matching TRBD2 (5 bases). V lost 4 bases, J lost 1 base, and 11 bases lay in between. The V gene's germline CDR1 is SGHTS and CDR2 YDEGEE. This CDR3 contains 15 residues. The CDR3 protein is CASSPAAGNTGELFF. The CDR3 bases are TGTGCCAGCAGCCCGGCGGCGGGGAACACCGGGGAGCTGTTTTTT.

This chain links TRBV28 with TRBJ1-2, with unresolved D. The CDR3 runs to 12 residues. Germline loops: CDR1 MDHEN, CDR2 SYDVKM. Trimming removed 3 bases from V and 4 bases from J, with 6 bases in between. Here the CDR3 DNA reads TGTGCCAGCAGTTTTGGCGGCTATGGCTACACCTTC. As protein: CASSFGGYGYTF.

The chain couples TRBV6-6 to TRBJ2-7; TRBD2 might be the D (5 bases). V was clipped by 7 bases and J by 0 bases, with 10 bases between them. From germline, CDR1 is MNHNY and CDR2 SVGAGI (reference sequence). The CDR3 covers 13 residues. CDR3: CASTPGNSYEQYF. The CDR3 region has the DNA TGTGCCAGCACCCCCGGGAACTCCTACGAGCAGTACTTC.

V and J are TRBV27 and TRBJ2-1; 10 bases fit TRBD2. In germline, CDR1 is MNHEY, CDR2 SMNVEV (reference sequence). The CDR3 runs to 17 residues. Unmatched junction bases numbered 11, after V lost 6 bases and J lost 3 bases. CDR3 nucleotide sequence: TGTGCCAGCAGCCGGACTAGCGGTAATATCCTCTACAATGAGCAGTTCTTC. Translation gives CASSRTSGNILYNEQFF.

V and J are TRBV2 and TRBJ2-1; the match to TRBD1 covers 9 bases. With V trimmed by 8 bases and J by 2 bases, 7 bases remained unmatched. CDR3 length equals 15 residues. Germline values: CDR1 SNHLY, CDR2 FYNNEI. The CDR3, as DNA: TGTGCCAGCTGCTCCGGGACAGGGACCTACAATGAGCAGTTCTTC. Amino acids: CASCSGTGTYNEQFF.

This chain's CDR3 is CASISGSTGELFF. CDR3 DNA sequence: TGCGCCAGCATAAGCGGGAGTACCGGGGAGCTGTTTTTT. V is TRBV5-1 and J is TRBJ2-2; 8 bases line up with TRBD2. V trimming: 6 bases; J trimming: 5 bases; junction bases outside the gene matches: 3. CDR1 is SGHRS and CDR2 is YFSETQ in the germline V gene. CDR3 length: 13 amino acids. The variable domain in full, with the rest retrieved from reference TRBV5-1 and TRBJ2-2, is KAGVTQTPRYLIKTRGQQVTLSCSPISGHRSVSWYQQTPGQGLQFLFEYFSETQRNKGNFPGRFSGRQFSNSRSEMNVSTLELGDSALYLCASISGSTGELFFGEGSRLTVL.

The chain is built from TRBV6-5 and TRBJ2-5, with 7 positions matching TRBD1. Germline V gene data show CDR1 as MNHEY and CDR2 as SVGAGI. The CDR3 runs 13 residues. Unmatched junction bases numbered 8, after V lost 9 bases and J lost 4 bases. The CDR3 DNA is TGTGCCAGTTTCAGGGGGTCGGGAGAGACCCAGTACTTC. This encodes CASFRGSGETQYF.

The genes are TRBV3-1 (or the pseudogene TRBV3-2) and TRBJ2-1, with D maybe TRBD2 (5 bases). V was cut by 3 bases and J by 9 bases, with 9 bases left in between. This CDR3 is built from 12 residues. Germline V gene lookup returns CDR1 LGHDT and CDR2 YNNKEL (reference sequence). The CDR3 DNA is TGTGCCAGCAGCCAGAGTCGGGGTGAGCAGTTCTTC. This sequence encodes CASSQSRGEQFF.

The rearrangement links TRBV9 to TRBJ1-1, with 7 positions matching TRBD1. This CDR3 has 10 amino acids. The germline V gene encodes CDR1 SGDLS and CDR2 YYNGEE. With V trimmed by 7 bases and J by 12 bases, 6 bases remained unmatched. CDR3: CASEKGGTFF. In DNA, the CDR3 is TGTGCCAGCGAAAAAGGGGGCACTTTCTTT. The entire variable domain, with the rest obtained from reference TRBV9 and TRBJ1-1, is as follows: DSGVTQTPKHLITATGQRVTLRCSPRSGDLSVYWYQQSLDQGLQFLIQYYNGEERAKGNILERFSAQQFPDLHSELNLSSLELGDSALYFCASEKGGTFFGQGTRLTVV.